This T cell receptor beta chain was identified in a study of shared clonotypes between healthy human individuals. Germline V CDR1 and CDR2: MGHRA, YSYEKL. This CDR3 comprises 15 residues. Trimming took off 3 bases at V and 4 bases at J, with 16 bases between the two ends. Positive CCR7 selection of CD45RO-negative cells yielded the naive CD8 cells, and terminally differentiated effector memory CD45RA+ cells were excluded. Adult donors, all healthy and HIV-negative, had no recent acute infections or vaccinations. This clone was recorded once. Its specificity is not known. Study conclusions and caveats: The researchers took only blood, and tissue repertoires probably look different.

Evenly divided among several immunoSEQ plates was the genomic DNA of each subset. In the source study's methods: Owing to the provision of junction-only sequences devoid of quality scores by immunoSEQ, filtering differed. The protocol was immunoSEQ multiplex PCR, while the TCRdb copy is restricted to in-frame clones and leaves out a portion. V and J calls plus clone size are reproduced from that table; the DNA served to infer D and trimming. The top ten hold roughly 1% of the sample, which has 2 million to 2.5 million clones, about 95% seen once. Sequenced material: naive CD8+ T cells sorted from blood. This TCR was sampled from a man in his late teens or twenties in good health. The V gene is TRBV4-1, the J gene TRBJ2-7; D perhaps matches TRBD1 (6 bases). CDR3 sequence (DNA): TGCGCCAGCAGCCAGGGCGAACAGGGCTCGTACGAGCAGTACTTC. Translating gives CASSQGEQGSYEQYF.